The source of this T cell receptor (beta chain) is a study of vaccination effects on CD4 cells after COVID-19. As for this clone: Its antigen is currently unknown.

Within the ViraFEST assay, antigen-specific CD4+ T cells underwent expansion with viral peptide pools prior to sequencing. After less than 11 days in culture, the CD4+ T cells were isolated. Convalescent patients had PCR-confirmed SARS-CoV-2 infection between March and December 2020. IL-2 at about 10 IU/ml and peptides at 10 ug/ml were added to cultured PBMC, a few million per well. TCRdb's table, derived via immunoSEQ multiplex PCR, lists solely in-frame clones and lacks some. Of approximately 26,000 clones listed, roughly two thirds were seen once; the top ten hold roughly 18%. Germline-derived CDR1 and CDR2 are SGHNT and YYREEE (reference sequence). Between the trimmed V and J ends, which lost 0 bases and 8 bases, there was a span of 12 bases. The length of the CDR3 is 14 residues.

The chain has TRBV5-4 and TRBJ2-1; no clear D. The specimen comprised CD4+ T cells from PBMCs cultured with SARS-CoV-2 spike peptides, sampled before COVID-19 vaccination. The sequence derives from a human donor who had a prior SARS-CoV-2 infection. CDR3 loop: CASSLDVGLYEQFF. CDR3 coding DNA: TGTGCCAGCAGCTTGGATGTGGGTCTTTATGAGCAGTTCTTC.